Below are 17 T cell receptor beta chains sequenced from a single sample in a study of cytomegalovirus exposure and HLA in healthy donors. Amplification used 60 Vbeta primers and 13 Jbeta primers. Assay: immunoSEQ multiplex PCR; the TCRdb copy retains only in-frame clones and omits some. The sample holds approximately 69,000 clones; roughly 74% are singletons and the top ten take 22%. The sequenced sample was PBMCs. The receptors stem from a woman aged 30 to 39 in good health and CMV-seropositive.

The chain uses TRBV9 and TRBJ1-5, with 9 bases identical to TRBD1. In germline, CDR1 is SGDLS, CDR2 YYNGEE. The V segment lost 0 bases and the J segment 8 bases; nucleotides outside the gene matches: 6. The CDR3 loop spans 15 amino acids. CDR3 loop: CASSVGGQGREPQHF. In DNA form, the CDR3 reads TGTGCCAGCAGCGTAGGTGGACAGGGGAGGGAGCCCCAGCATTTT.

V is TRBV30 and J is TRBJ1-1, with TRBD1 identical over 7 bases. Germline lookup yields CDR1 GTSNPN and CDR2 SVGIG (reference sequence). The CDR3 has 16 amino acids. With V trimmed by 1 base and J by 6 bases, 14 bases remained unmatched. The CDR3 region is CAWSELSGRGAPEAFF. Here the CDR3 DNA reads TGTGCCTGGAGTGAGCTTAGTGGCAGGGGGGCCCCTGAAGCTTTCTTT.

The CDR3 DNA follows: TGTGCCAGCAGTGACCCTAGCGGACCACAAGAGACCCAGTACTTC. Amino acid sequence: CASSDPSGPQETQYF. The chain combines TRBV2 with TRBJ2-5; 7 bases map to TRBD2. Germline V gene sequence: CDR1 SNHLY, CDR2 FYNNEI. The junction had 6 bases not matched to a gene; V was cut back by 3 bases and J by 2 bases. The CDR3 covers 15 residues.

The rearrangement links TRBV30 to TRBJ2-3; 7 nucleotides line up with TRBD1. Germline V CDR1 and CDR2: GTSNPN, SVGIG (reference sequence). After removal of 3 bases from V and 11 bases from J, the junction contained 5 bases not matched to a gene. The CDR3 is 11 residues long. CDR3 residues: CAWSLRDRQYF. CDR3 nucleotides: TGTGCCTGGAGCCTCCGGGACAGGCAGTATTTT.

The gene calls are TRBV2 and TRBJ1-1; the match to TRBD1 covers 8 bases. This CDR3 is built from 14 residues. The germline CDR1 and CDR2 sequences are SNHLY and FYNNEI. V dropped 3 bases and J dropped 5; count of bases not matched to a gene: 5. The CDR3 region has the DNA TGTGCCAGCAGTGATCAGGGGGCGAGAACTGAAGCTTTCTTT. This sequence encodes CASSDQGARTEAFF.

The chain uses TRBV30 and TRBJ2-3; D may be TRBD2 (5 bases). V dropped 1 base and J dropped 1 base, with 12 bases sitting between them. Looked up from germline, CDR1 is GTSNPN and CDR2 is SVGIG (reference sequence). This CDR3 region has 15 residues. DNA of the CDR3: TGTGCCTGGAGTGGAGGGTCAGTTGGCACAGATACGCAGTATTTT. Its translation is CAWSGGSVGTDTQYF.

The chain combines TRBV7-2 with TRBJ2-3; 7 nucleotides agree with TRBD2. Germline trimming cut 4 bases from V and 2 bases from J; bases unmatched to any gene: 9. CDR3 length: 16 amino acids. The germline V gene encodes CDR1 SGHTA and CDR2 FQGNSA. The DNA of the CDR3 is TGTGCCAGCAGCTCCCGGACTAGGCGGGCCACAGATACGCAGTATTTT. Residues: CASSSRTRRATDTQYF.

The genes are TRBV6-5 and TRBJ2-7; 10 nucleotides align to TRBD2. The CDR3 is 14 residues long. Per the germline V gene, CDR1 is MNHEY and CDR2 is SVGAGI. The V segment lost 7 bases and the J segment 3 bases; nucleotides outside the gene matches: 6. CDR3 loop: CASTRLAGSYEQYF. DNA for the CDR3: TGTGCCAGCACAAGACTAGCGGGCAGCTACGAGCAGTACTTC.

The V gene is TRBV9, the J gene TRBJ2-5; D might be TRBD2 (5 bases). V was trimmed by 0 bases and J by 5 bases, leaving 11 bases between them. Germline V lookup: CDR1 SGDLS, CDR2 YYNGEE. The CDR3 spans 14 residues. CDR3: CASSVGTSEETQYF. CDR3 in DNA: TGTGCCAGCAGCGTAGGGACTTCTGAGGAGACCCAGTACTTC.

The rearrangement joins TRBV28 to TRBJ2-3; D might be TRBD1 (5 bases). CDR1 is MDHEN, CDR2 SYDVKM, per germline. The CDR3 is 14 amino acids. With 6 bases removed from V and 4 bases from J, the gap between germline ends came to 14 bases. CDR3 in amino acids: CASRPTSRADTQYF. The CDR3 region has the DNA TGTGCCAGCAGGCCCACCTCCAGGGCAGATACGCAGTATTTT. The entire variable domain, with the rest obtained from reference TRBV28 and TRBJ2-3, is as follows: DVKVTQSSRYLVKRTGEKVFLECVQDMDHENMFWYRQDPGLGLRLIYFSYDVKMKEKGDIPEGYSVSREKKERFSLILESASTNQTSMYLCASRPTSRADTQYFGPGTRLTVL.

The chain carries TRBV7-2 and TRBJ2-1; 10 positions match TRBD2. The CDR3 sequence is 16 residues long. CDR1 is SGHTA and CDR2 is FQGNSA in the germline V gene. After removal of 3 bases from V and 5 bases from J, the junction contained 7 bases not matched to a gene. In DNA, the CDR3 is TGTGCCAGCAGCTTCCCTAGGACTAGCGGAAACAATGAGCAGTTCTTC. Translated, it gives CASSFPRTSGNNEQFF.

The chain carries TRBV7-8 and TRBJ1-1, with D perhaps matching TRBD1 (5 bases). CDR1 SGHVS and CDR2 FQNEAQ come from the germline V gene. With 5 bases removed from V and 2 bases from J, the gap between germline ends came to 15 bases. The CDR3 spans 15 residues. The CDR3 nucleotides read TGTGCCAGCAGCCGATTGGACACACTTAACACTGAAGCTTTCTTT. It encodes CASSRLDTLNTEAFF.

The chain couples TRBV19 to TRBJ1-1; D gene unclear. The CDR3 length is 13 residues. V shed 5 bases and J shed 10 bases, with 17 bases lying between them. Germline V gives CDR1 LNHDA, CDR2 SQIVND (reference sequence). The CDR3 coding sequence is TGTGCCAGTAGTGTAGCCAATCTAAGAGGAGCTTTCTTT. Translating gives CASSVANLRGAFF. The full variable domain, with the rest looked up from reference TRBV19 and TRBJ1-1, is DGGITQSPKYLFRKEGQNVTLSCEQNLNHDAMYWYRQDPGQGLRLIYYSQIVNDFQKGDIAEGYSVSREKKESFPLTVTSAQKNPTAFYLCASSVANLRGAFFGQGTRLTVV.

V gene TRBV30 combines with J gene TRBJ1-4; 7 bases are a match to TRBD1. The germline V gene has CDR1 GTSNPN and CDR2 SVGIG (reference sequence). This CDR3 is built from 13 residues. J gave up 3 bases and V 6 bases, and 4 bases lay outside the gene matches. CDR3 sequence reads: CACKGTANEKLFF. CDR3 bases: TGTGCCTGTAAAGGGACAGCTAATGAAAAACTGTTTTTT.

The chain uses TRBV7-9 and TRBJ1-2; 7 positions match TRBD1. Germline loops: CDR1 SEHNR, CDR2 FQNEAQ (reference sequence). The CDR3 length is 16 residues. V shed 1 base, J shed 1 base, and the junction held 6 bases outside the gene matches. CDR3: CASSLDGTAINYGYTF. CDR3 nucleotide sequence: TGTGCCAGCAGCTTAGATGGGACAGCTATTAACTATGGCTACACCTTC.

J is TRBJ2-7 and V is TRBV27, with D possibly being TRBD1 (6 bases). This CDR3 region has 13 residues. Trimming stripped 5 bases from V and 0 bases from J, with 8 bases between. The germline gives CDR1 MNHEY, CDR2 SMNVEV (reference sequence). CDR3 nucleotide sequence: TGTGCCAGCAGTCTGACAGGCTCCTACGAGCAGTACTTC. This codes for CASSLTGSYEQYF.

This clone came up a few times. The chain joins TRBV25-1 to TRBJ2-7, with TRBD1 as a possible D gene (7 bases). Germline V gene data show CDR1 as MGHDK and CDR2 as SYGVNS. This CDR3 has 16 residues. V was shortened by 5 bases and J by 4 bases, with 21 bases between the two germline ends. The CDR3 here is CASSPLQAGGWYEQYF. The CDR3 DNA reads TGTGCCAGCAGTCCGCTCCAGGCAGGGGGGTGGTACGAGCAGTACTTC.